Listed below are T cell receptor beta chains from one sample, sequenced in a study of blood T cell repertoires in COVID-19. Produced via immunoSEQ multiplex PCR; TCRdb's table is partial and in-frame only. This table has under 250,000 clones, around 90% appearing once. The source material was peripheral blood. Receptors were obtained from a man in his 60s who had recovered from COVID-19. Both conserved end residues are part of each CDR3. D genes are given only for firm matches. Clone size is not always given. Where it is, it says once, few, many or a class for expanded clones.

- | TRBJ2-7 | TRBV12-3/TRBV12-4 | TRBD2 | TGTGCCAGCGGTAGCGGGGGGAAGCAAGAGCAGTACTTC | CASGSGGKQEQYF
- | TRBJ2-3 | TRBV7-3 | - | TGTGCCAGCAGCTCGGGACTTTTCACAGATACGCAGTATTTT | CASSSGLFTDTQYF
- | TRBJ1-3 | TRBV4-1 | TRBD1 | TGCGCCAGCAGCCAAACCGCAGGGGGCCTTGGAAACACCATATATTTT | CASSQTAGGLGNTIYF
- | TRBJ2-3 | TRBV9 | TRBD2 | TGTGCCACCTCGAAGAACGGGGGGTCAAATACGCAGTATTTT | CATSKNGGSNTQYF
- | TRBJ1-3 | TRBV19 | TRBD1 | TGTGCCAGTAGTATTATCTCGGACAGGACGGGAAACACCATATATTTT | CASSIISDRTGNTIYF
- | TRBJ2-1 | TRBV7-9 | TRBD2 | TGTGCCAGCAGCTTAATCGGACTAGCGGGGGGGCCAGCGTTCTTC | CASSLIGLAGGPAFF
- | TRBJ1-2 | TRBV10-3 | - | TGTGCCATCAGTGAATTGGGGGGGGCGGATGGCTACACCTTC | CAISELGGADGYTF
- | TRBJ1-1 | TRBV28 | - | TGTGCCAGCAGTTTACCCAGAATAACTGAAGCTTTCTTT | CASSLPRITEAFF
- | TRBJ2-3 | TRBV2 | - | TGTGCCAGCGTCACAGGCACAGATACGCAGTATTTT | CASVTGTDTQYF
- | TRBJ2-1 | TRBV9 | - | TGTGCCAGCAGCGTAGAACAGGCGTCCTACAATGAGCAGTTCTTC | CASSVEQASYNEQFF
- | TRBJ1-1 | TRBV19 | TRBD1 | TGTGCCAGTAGAACAGGGGGCGCTGACACTGAAGCTTTCTTT | CASRTGGADTEAFF
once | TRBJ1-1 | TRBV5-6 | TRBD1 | TGTGCCAGCAGCTCATCCGGGACAGGGAGGTACACTGAAGCTTTCTTT | CASSSSGTGRYTEAFF
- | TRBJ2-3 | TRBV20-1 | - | TGCAGTGGAGTAAGCACAGATACGCAGTATTTT | CSGVSTDTQYF
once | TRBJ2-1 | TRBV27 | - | TGTGCCAGCAGTTTATTAGACTCTAGCTTGGGGAATGAGCAGTTCTTC | CASSLLDSSLGNEQFF
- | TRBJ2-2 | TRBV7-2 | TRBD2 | TGTGCCAGCAGAACCAACCGGGGGGACACCGGGGAGCTGTTTTTT | CASRTNRGDTGELFF
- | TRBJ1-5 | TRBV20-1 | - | TGCAGTGCTAGTAAAGGCAGGGCGCTTCAGCCCCAGCATTTT | CSASKGRALQPQHF
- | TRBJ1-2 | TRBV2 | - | TGTGCCAGCGGAGGAACTGCTAACTATGGCTACACCTTC | CASGGTANYGYTF
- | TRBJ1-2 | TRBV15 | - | TGTGCCACCAGCAGGGCAAGATCCCTCTATGGCTACACCTTC | CATSRARSLYGYTF
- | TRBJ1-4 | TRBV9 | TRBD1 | TGTGCCAGCAGCGCCCTACAGGGGGCGTTTGGTGAAAAACTGTTTTTT | CASSALQGAFGEKLFF
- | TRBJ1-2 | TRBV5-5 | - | TGTGCCAGCAGCTTGGTCGGGAGTCCTGGGATCTATGGCTACACCTTC | CASSLVGSPGIYGYTF
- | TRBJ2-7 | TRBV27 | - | TGTGCCAGCACCCCATCCGAGCAGTACTTC | CASTPSEQYF
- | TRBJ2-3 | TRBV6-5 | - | TGTGCCAGCAGTTACGGGGCTTTACCTAGCACAGATACGCAGTATTTT | CASSYGALPSTDTQYF
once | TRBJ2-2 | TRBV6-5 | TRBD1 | TGTGCCAGCAGTACAACAGGGGACACCGGGGAGCTGTTTTTT | CASSTTGDTGELFF
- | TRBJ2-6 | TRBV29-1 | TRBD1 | TGCAGCGTCGCGACAGGGGGCCTTGTTTCGAGCTCTGGGGCCAACGTCCTGACTTTC | CSVATGGLVSSSGANVLTF